A single sample gave rise to the 2 T cell receptor beta chains below, sequenced in a study of blood T cells in healthy people across ages. A sample-barcoded 5' primer and a J-beta primer mix were used in a second PCR of roughly 7 to 11 cycles. TCRdb fed the 5' RACE reads into MiXCR, producing one record per CDR3 protein. In the table there are around 800,000 distinct CDR3 sequences, around a quarter of which are singletons. The same specimen was also included in a second study, on T cells of mothers and their children.

The sequenced sample was blood. These receptors were taken from a boy between 10 and 17 years old in good health.

This clonotype appeared a few times. One end of the junction varies from germline; a read error may be responsible. The J gene is TRBJ1-2, the V gene TRBV5-6, with D unclear. This CDR3 contains 13 residues. From germline, CDR1 is SGHDT and CDR2 YYEEEE. The CDR3 nucleotides read TGTGCCAGCAGCTTGGATCCAAACTATGACTACACCTTC. This translates into CASSLDPNYDYTF.

CDR3 DNA sequence: TGTGCCACCGCGGACTTCGGGGCCAACGTCCTGACTTTC. Encoded protein: CATADFGANVLTF. The gene calls are TRBV24-1 and TRBJ2-6; the D gene is possibly TRBD2 (5 bases). Trimming took 9 bases from V and 4 from J, leaving 9 bases between them. This CDR3 comprises 13 residues. CDR1 and CDR2 from the germline V gene are KGHDR and SFDVKD.